The clone carrying this TCR beta chain was seen a handful of times. TCRdb redid the calling of the RACE reads with MiXCR, one entry per CDR3 protein. The data show 150,000 to 200,000 distinct CDR3 sequences, about a quarter seen once. This CDR3 comprises 15 residues. With 0 bases clipped from V and 2 bases from J, the junction kept 1 base outside the gene matches. Germline V gene sequence: CDR1 SGHRS, CDR2 YFSETQ. This entry belongs to a study of human T cells and chemical hapten exposure. Time point specified: patch test 3, about 24 weeks after DPC sensitization. Treatment meaning: therapeutic diphenylcyclopropenone sensitization with weekly scalp DPC.

The clonotype was recovered from a woman between 18 and 29 years old with alopecia areata. Some clones in this sample may be carry-over from other donors' samples. The starting material was whole blood, obtained in connection with sensitization to the hapten diphenylcyclopropenone (DPC). The chain joins TRBV5-1 to TRBJ2-7, with TRBD2 matching over 11 bases. CDR3 nucleotide sequence: TGCGCCAGCAGCTTGGAGACTAGCGGGACCTACGAGCAGTACTTC. Encoded protein: CASSLETSGTYEQYF.